This T cell receptor (beta chain) was captured in a study of blood T cell repertoires in COVID-19. Study-wide background: Sources were T cells, B-cell-depleted T cells, or PBMCs; the material itself was cDNA or gDNA.

V gave up 0 bases and J gave up 4 bases; unmatched junction bases: 8. CDR1 is SGDLS, CDR2 YYNGEE, per germline. The CDR3 is 16 residues long. Here immunoSEQ multiplex PCR was the method, and the copy in TCRdb shows in-frame clones only, minus some. Counted here are around 150,000 clones, 92% occurring once; the ten biggest clones make up 4.5% to 5%. Sequencing was done on a sample of peripheral blood. J is TRBJ1-2 and V is TRBV9; 8 bases match TRBD1. The clonotype originates from a man aged 25 to 45 with COVID-19, enrolled during active disease. This CDR3 is CASSVGTGFFGYGYTF. CDR3 coding DNA: TGTGCCAGCAGCGTAGGGACAGGGTTTTTTGGCTATGGCTACACCTTC.